What follows describes a single TCR beta chain. Its antigen is not known. The junction shows a germline mismatch at one end, possibly a read error. Uncontrolled infections, pregnancy, lactation or other autoimmune diseases led to patient exclusion. The diagnosis was founded upon clinical symptoms, serum thyroxine, TRAb, thyroid ultrasound and orbital computed tomography. PBMCs were isolated from a roughly 10 ml sample of fresh peripheral blood. The authors amplified TCR beta CDR3 regions from RNA transcripts. Second-round multiplex PCR followed a first-round RT-PCR using HTBI primers. Via MiXCR, TCRdb re-called the multiplex PCR reads, giving one row per CDR3 protein. The data hold 650,000 to 900,000 distinct CDR3 sequences, with 35% to 50% observed a single time. These data originate in a study of Graves' ophthalmopathy and Graves' hyperthyroidism. Broader study findings: With a specificity of roughly 72% and a sensitivity of more than 65%, the model predicted ophthalmopathy progression.

Germline loops: CDR1 SEHNR, CDR2 FQNEAQ (reference sequence). This CDR3 is built from 14 residues. The sequencing input was peripheral blood. The TCR sequence derives from an adult man with Graves' ophthalmopathy. The J gene is TRBJ1-5, the V gene TRBV7-9; D unclear. The CDR3 sequence is CASSLGEENQPQHF. The CDR3 coding sequence is TGTGCCAGCAGTTTAGGCGAGGAAAATCAGCCCCAGCATTTT. Full variable domain (rest looked up from reference TRBV7-9 and TRBJ1-5): DTGVSQNPRHKITKRGQNVTFRCDPISEHNRLYWYRQTLGQGPEFLTYFQNEAQLEKSRLLSDRFSAERPKGSFSTLEIQRTEQGDSAMYLCASSLGEENQPQHFGDGTRLSIL.